This record covers a single T cell receptor beta chain. Its antigen remains unknown. The study ran its PCR with 60 Vbeta and 13 Jbeta primers. The protocol was immunoSEQ multiplex PCR, while the TCRdb copy is restricted to in-frame clones and leaves out a portion. The sample holds about 120,000 clones, 63% seen once. The data were taken from a study of cytomegalovirus exposure and HLA in healthy donors. The junction had 10 bases not matched to a gene; V was cut back by 6 bases and J by 10 bases. Germline CDR1 and CDR2: MNHEY and SVGAGI. This CDR3 has 14 amino acids. Study-wide points: Some V segments (TRBV6-2 and TRBV6-3 among them) were excluded as indistinguishable.

The clonotype comes from a man aged 35 to 55 in good health and CMV-seropositive. The chain has TRBV6-5 and TRBJ1-1; 11 bases agree with TRBD1. The sequenced sample consisted of PBMCs. The CDR3 region is CASRRTGGNVGAFF. CDR3 bases: TGTGCCAGCAGACGGACAGGGGGCAATGTTGGAGCTTTCTTT.